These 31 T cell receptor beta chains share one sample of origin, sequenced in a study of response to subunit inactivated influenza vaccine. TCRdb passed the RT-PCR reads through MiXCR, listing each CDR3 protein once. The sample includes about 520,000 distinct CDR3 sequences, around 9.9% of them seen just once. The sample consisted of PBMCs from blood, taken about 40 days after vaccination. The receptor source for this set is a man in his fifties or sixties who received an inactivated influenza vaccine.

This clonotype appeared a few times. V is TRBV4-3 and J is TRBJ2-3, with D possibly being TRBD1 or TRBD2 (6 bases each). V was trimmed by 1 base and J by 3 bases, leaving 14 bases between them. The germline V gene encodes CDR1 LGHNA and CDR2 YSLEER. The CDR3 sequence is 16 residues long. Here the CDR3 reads CASSQGRGRLTDTQYF. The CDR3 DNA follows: TGCGCCAGCAGCCAAGGCCGGGGGCGATTGACAGATACGCAGTATTTT.

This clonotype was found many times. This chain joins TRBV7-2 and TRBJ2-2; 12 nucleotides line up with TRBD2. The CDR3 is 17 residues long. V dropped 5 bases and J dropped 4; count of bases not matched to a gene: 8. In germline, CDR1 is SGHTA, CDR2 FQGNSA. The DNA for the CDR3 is TGTGCCAGCAGCCCAGTCAGACTAGCGGGGGTCACCGGGGAGCTGTTTTTT. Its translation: CASSPVRLAGVTGELFF.

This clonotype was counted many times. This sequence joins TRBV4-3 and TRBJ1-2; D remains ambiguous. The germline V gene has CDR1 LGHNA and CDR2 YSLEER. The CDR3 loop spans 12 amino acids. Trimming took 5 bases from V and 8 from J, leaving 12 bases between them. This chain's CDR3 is CASSGNDAGYTF. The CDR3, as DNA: TGCGCCAGCAGCGGCAACGACGCGGGCTACACCTTC.

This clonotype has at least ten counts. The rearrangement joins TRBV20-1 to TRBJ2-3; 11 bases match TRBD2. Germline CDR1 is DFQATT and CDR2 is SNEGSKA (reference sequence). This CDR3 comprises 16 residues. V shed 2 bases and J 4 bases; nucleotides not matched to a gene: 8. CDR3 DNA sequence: TGCAGTGCTAGACCGTGGGGGACTAGCGGCGCAGATACGCAGTATTTT. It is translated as CSARPWGTSGADTQYF.

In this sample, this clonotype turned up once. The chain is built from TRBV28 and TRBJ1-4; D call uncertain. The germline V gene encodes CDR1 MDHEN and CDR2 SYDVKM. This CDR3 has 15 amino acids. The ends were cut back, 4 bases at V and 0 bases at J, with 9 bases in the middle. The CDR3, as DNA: TGTGCCAGCAGTTCCATTTGGGCAACTAATGAAAAACTGTTTTTT. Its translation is CASSSIWATNEKLFF.

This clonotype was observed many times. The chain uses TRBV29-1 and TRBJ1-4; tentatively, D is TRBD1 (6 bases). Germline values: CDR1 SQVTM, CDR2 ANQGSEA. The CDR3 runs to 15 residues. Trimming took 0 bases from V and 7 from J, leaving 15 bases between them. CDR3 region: CSVEDRGQGFEKLFF. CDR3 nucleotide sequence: TGCAGCGTTGAAGATCGGGGGCAGGGGTTTGAAAAACTGTTTTTT.

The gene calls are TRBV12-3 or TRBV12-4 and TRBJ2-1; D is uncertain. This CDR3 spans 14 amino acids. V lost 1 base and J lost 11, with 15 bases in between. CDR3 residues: CASSLEASRDKQFF. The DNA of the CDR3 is TGTGCCAGCAGTTTAGAGGCCTCTAGAGATAAGCAGTTCTTC.

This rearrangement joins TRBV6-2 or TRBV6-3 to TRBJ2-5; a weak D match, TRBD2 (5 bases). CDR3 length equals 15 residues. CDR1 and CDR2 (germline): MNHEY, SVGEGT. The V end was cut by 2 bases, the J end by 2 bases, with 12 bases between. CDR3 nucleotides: TGTGCCAGCAGTTACGCGTCTAGCTGGCAAGAGACCCAGTACTTC. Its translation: CASSYASSWQETQYF.

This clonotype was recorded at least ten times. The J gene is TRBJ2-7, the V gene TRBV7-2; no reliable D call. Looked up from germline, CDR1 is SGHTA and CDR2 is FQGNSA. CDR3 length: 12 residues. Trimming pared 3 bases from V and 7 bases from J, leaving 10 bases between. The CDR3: CASSFPAREQYF. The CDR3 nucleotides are TGTGCCAGCAGCTTCCCCGCGCGTGAGCAGTACTTC.

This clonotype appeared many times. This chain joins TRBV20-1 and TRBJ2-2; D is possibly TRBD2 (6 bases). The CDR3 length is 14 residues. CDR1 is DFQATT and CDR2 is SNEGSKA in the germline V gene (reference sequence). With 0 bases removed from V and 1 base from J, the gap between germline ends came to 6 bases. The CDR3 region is CSAREGGNTGELFF. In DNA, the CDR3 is TGCAGTGCTAGAGAGGGAGGGAACACCGGGGAGCTGTTTTTT.

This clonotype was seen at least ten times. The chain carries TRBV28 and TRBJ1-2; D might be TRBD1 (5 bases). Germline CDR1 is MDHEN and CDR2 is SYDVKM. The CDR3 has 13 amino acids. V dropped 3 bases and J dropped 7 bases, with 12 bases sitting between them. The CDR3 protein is CASSFSGSGGYTF. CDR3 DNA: TGTGCCAGCAGTTTTTCAGGGAGTGGTGGCTACACCTTC.

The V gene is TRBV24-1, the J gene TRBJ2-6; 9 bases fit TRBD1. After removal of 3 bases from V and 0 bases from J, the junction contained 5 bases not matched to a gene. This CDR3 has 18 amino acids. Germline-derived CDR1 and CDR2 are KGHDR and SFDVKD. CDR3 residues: CATSDDRGRSSGANVLTF. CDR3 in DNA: TGTGCCACCAGTGATGACAGGGGGAGAAGCTCTGGGGCCAACGTCCTGACTTTC.

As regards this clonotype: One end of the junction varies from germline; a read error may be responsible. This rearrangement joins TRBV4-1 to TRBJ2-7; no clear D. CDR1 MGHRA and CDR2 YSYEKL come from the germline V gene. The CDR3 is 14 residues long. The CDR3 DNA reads TGCGCCAGCAGTCAAGGCGACACTCTGTACGAGCAGTACTTC. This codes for CASSQGDTLYEQYF.

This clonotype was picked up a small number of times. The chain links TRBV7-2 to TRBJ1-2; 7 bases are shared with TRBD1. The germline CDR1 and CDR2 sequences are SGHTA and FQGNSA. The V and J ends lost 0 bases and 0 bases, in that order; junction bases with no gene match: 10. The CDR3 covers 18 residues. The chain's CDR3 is CASSLAGTALYANYGYTF. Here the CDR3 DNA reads TGTGCCAGCAGCTTAGCCGGGACAGCACTCTATGCTAACTATGGCTACACCTTC.

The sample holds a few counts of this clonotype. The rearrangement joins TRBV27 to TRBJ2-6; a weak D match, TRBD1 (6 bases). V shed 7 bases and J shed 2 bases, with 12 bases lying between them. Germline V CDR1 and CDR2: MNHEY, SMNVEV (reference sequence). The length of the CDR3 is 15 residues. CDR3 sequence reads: CASTQGTAGANVLTF. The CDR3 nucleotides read TGTGCCAGCACTCAGGGGACGGCTGGGGCCAACGTCCTGACTTTC.

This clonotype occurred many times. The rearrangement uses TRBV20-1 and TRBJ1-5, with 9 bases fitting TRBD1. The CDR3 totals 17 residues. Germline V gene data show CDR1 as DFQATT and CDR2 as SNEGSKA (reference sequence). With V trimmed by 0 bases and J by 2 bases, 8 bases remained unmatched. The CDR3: CSAREPPDRGGNQPQHF. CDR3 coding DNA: TGCAGTGCTAGAGAGCCCCCGGACAGGGGAGGCAATCAGCCCCAGCATTTT.

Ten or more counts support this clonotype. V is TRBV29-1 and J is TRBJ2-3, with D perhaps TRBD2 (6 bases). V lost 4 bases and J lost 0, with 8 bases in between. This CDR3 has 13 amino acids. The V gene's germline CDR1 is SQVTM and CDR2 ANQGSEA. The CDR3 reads CSVAGTSTDTQYF. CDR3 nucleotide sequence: TGCAGCGTTGCCGGGACTAGCACAGATACGCAGTATTTT.

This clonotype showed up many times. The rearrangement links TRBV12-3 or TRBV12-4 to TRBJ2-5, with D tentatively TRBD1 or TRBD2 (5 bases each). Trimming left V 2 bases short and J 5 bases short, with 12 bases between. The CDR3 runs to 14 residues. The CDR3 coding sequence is TGTGCCAGCAGTTTACTTGGGACCCTGGAGACCCAGTACTTC. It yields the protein CASSLLGTLETQYF.

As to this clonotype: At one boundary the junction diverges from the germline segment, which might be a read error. CDR3 bases: TGTGCCGGCAGTTACTCGATTCTAAACAGCATGAACACTGAAGCTTTCTTT. Its protein is CAGSYSILNSMNTEAFF. The V gene is TRBV6-5, the J gene TRBJ1-1; D uncertain. The CDR3 consists of 17 residues. Per the germline V gene, CDR1 is MNHEY and CDR2 is SVGAGI.

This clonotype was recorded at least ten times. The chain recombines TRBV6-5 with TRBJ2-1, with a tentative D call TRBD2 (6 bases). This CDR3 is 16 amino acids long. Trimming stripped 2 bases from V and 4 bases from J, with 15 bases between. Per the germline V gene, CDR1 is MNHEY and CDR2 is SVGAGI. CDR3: CASSYGAGRVYNEQFF. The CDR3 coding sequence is TGTGCCAGCAGTTACGGCGCGGGACGAGTGTACAATGAGCAGTTCTTC.

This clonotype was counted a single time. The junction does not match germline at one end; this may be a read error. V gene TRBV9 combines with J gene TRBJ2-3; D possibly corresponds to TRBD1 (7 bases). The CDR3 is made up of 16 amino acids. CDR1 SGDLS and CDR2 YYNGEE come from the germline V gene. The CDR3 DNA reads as TGTGCCAGCAGCGGGGGGGACAGCACTAGCACAGATACGCATTATTTT. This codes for CASSGGDSTSTDTHYF.

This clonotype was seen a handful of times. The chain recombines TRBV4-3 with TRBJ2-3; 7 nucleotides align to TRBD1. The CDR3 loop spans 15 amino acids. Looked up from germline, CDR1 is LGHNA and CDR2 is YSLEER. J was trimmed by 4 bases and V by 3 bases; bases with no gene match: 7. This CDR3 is CASSHYGQVSDTQYF. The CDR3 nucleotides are TGCGCCAGCAGCCATTACGGACAGGTTTCAGATACGCAGTATTTT.

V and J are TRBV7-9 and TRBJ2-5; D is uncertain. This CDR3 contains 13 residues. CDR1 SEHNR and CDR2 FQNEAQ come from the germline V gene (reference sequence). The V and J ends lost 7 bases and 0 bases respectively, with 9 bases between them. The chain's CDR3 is CASTRPDQETQYF. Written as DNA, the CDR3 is TGTGCCAGCACTCGCCCAGACCAAGAGACCCAGTACTTC.

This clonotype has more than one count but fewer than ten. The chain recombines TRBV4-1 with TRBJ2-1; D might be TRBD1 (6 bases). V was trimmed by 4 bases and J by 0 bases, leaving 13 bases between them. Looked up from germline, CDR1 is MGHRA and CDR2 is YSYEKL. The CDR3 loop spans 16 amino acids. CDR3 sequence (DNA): TGCGCCAGCAGCCCGGAACAGGGCTTCTCCTACAATGAGCAGTTCTTC. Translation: CASSPEQGFSYNEQFF.

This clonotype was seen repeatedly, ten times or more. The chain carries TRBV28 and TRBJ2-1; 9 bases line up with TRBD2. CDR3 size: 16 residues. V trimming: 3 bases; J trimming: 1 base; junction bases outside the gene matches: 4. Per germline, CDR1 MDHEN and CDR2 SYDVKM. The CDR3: CASSFAGGPSYNEQFF. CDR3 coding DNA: TGTGCCAGCAGTTTCGCGGGAGGGCCGTCCTACAATGAGCAGTTCTTC.

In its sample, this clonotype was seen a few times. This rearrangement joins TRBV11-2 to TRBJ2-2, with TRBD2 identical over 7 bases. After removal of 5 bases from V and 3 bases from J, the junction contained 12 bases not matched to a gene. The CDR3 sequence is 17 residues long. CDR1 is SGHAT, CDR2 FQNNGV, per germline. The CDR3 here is CASSPYLGRDDTGELFF. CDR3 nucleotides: TGTGCCAGCAGCCCCTATCTAGGGAGGGACGACACCGGGGAGCTGTTTTTT.

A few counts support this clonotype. In DNA, the CDR3 is TGTGCCAGCAGGCCCAGGGGTACAGGGGGCTGGGAGACCCAGTACTTC. Protein sequence: CASRPRGTGGWETQYF. The rearrangement uses TRBV12-3 or TRBV12-4 and TRBJ2-5; 9 positions agree with TRBD1. Trimming at V came to 6 bases and at J to 5 bases, leaving 13 bases not matched to a gene. The CDR3 length is 16 residues.

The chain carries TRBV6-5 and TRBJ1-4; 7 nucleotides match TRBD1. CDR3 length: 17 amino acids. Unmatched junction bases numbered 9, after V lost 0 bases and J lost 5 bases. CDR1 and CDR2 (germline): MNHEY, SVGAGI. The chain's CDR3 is CASSYSNVGRGNEKLFF. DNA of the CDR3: TGTGCCAGCAGTTACTCGAATGTGGGCAGGGGGAATGAAAAACTGTTTTTT.

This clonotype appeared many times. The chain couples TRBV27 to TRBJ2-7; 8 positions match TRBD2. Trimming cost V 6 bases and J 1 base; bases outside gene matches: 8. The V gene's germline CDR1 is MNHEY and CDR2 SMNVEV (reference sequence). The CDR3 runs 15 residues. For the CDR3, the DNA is TGTGCCAGCAGGCCAACGGGCGGGAGGTCCTACGAGCAGTACTTC. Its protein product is CASRPTGGRSYEQYF.

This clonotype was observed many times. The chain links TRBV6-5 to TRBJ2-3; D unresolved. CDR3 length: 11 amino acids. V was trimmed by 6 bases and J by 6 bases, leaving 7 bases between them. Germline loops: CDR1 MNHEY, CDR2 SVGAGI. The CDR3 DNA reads TGTGCCAGCAGCCGACTGGATACGCAGTATTTT. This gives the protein CASSRLDTQYF.

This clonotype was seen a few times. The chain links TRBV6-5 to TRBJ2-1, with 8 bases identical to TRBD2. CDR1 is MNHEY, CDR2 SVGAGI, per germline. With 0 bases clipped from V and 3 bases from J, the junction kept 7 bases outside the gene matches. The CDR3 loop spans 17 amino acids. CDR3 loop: CASSYSSLAGVYNEQFF. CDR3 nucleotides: TGTGCCAGCAGTTACTCGTCCCTAGCGGGCGTCTACAATGAGCAGTTCTTC.